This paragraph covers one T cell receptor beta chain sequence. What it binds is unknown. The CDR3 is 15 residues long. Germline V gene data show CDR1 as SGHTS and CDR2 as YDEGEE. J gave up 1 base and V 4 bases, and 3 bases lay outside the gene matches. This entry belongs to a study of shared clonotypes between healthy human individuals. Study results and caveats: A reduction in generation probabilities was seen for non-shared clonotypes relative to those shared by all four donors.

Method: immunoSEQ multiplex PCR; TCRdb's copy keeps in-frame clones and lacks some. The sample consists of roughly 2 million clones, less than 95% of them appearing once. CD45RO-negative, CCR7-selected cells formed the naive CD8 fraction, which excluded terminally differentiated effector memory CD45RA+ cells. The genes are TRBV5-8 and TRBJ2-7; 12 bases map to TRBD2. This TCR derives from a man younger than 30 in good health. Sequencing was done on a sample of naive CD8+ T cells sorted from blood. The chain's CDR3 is CASSTGTSGSYEQYF. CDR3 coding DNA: TGTGCCAGCAGCACCGGGACTAGCGGGTCCTACGAGCAGTACTTC.